Below are 12 T cell receptor beta chains sequenced from a single sample in a study of CD8+ T cells in alopecia areata. Extracted from the samples, RNA was reverse transcribed into cDNA to serve as the sequencing template. Only in-frame clones appear in the TCRdb table, and some are missing; sequencing was by immunoSEQ multiplex PCR. Of more than 200,000 clones listed, more than 55% were seen once; the top ten hold roughly 1.2%. The treatment is: oral pan-JAK inhibitor, 5-10 mg twice daily. The source material was CD4+ T cells sorted from blood, sampled at roughly week 45, from a patient treated with tofacitinib. The receptors were gathered from a human donor with alopecia areata.

The chain is built from TRBV11-1 and TRBJ1-2; D uncertain. Trimming left V 3 bases short and J 3 bases short, with 8 bases between. The CDR3 length is 13 residues. Germline V CDR1 and CDR2: SGHAT, FQDESV (reference sequence). The chain's CDR3 is CASSFNGDYGYTF. Written as DNA, the CDR3 is TGTGCCAGCAGCTTCAATGGGGACTATGGCTACACCTTC.

This chain connects TRBV29-1 to TRBJ2-1; D not certain. The CDR3 has 13 residues. Per germline, CDR1 SQVTM and CDR2 ANQGSEA. Between the trimmed V and J ends, which lost 4 bases and 6 bases, there was a span of 13 bases. The CDR3 loop reads CSVAGRVTNEQFF. DNA of the CDR3: TGCAGCGTTGCGGGCCGAGTCACCAATGAGCAGTTCTTC.

The sample holds a few counts of this clone. The V gene is TRBV7-3, the J gene TRBJ2-7, with 7 bases aligning to TRBD1. This CDR3 spans 13 amino acids. In germline, CDR1 is SGHTA, CDR2 FQGTGA. V was pared by 5 bases and J by 8 bases, with 9 bases of the junction left unmatched. CDR3 DNA: TGTGCCAGCAGCATCACCCAGGGGGTTCAGCAGTACTTC. It yields the protein CASSITQGVQQYF.

Of note for this clone: Distinct nucleotide sequences in the sample also encode this CDR3. The chain joins TRBV5-1 to TRBJ2-7, with 9 bases identical to TRBD1. The J segment lost 3 bases and the V segment lost 4 bases, leaving 5 bases of the junction unmatched. Germline CDR1 reads SGHRS; CDR2 reads YFSETQ. This CDR3 is built from 14 residues. The CDR3 sequence: CASSLDRGSYEQYF. The CDR3 bases are TGCGCCAGCAGCCTGGACAGGGGAAGCTACGAGCAGTACTTC.

This chain links TRBV2 with TRBJ1-5; D call uncertain. V lost 0 bases to trimming and J lost 7 bases, with 13 bases between them. Germline values: CDR1 SNHLY, CDR2 FYNNEI. CDR3 length: 15 amino acids. CDR3 sequence reads: CASSEAAGGRQPQHF. The CDR3 coding sequence is TGTGCCAGCAGTGAAGCAGCGGGAGGGCGACAGCCCCAGCATTTT.

The table lists this clone with a few counts. Within the sample, other DNA sequences also encode this same CDR3. This chain uses TRBV20-1 with TRBJ1-1, with D unresolved. CDR3 length: 10 residues. Trimming left V 5 bases short and J 2 bases short, with 3 bases between. Germline loops: CDR1 DFQATT, CDR2 SNEGSKA (reference sequence). CDR3 sequence: CSAGNTEAFF. In DNA form, the CDR3 reads TGCAGTGCTGGCAACACTGAAGCTTTCTTT.

V usage is TRBV29-1 and J usage is TRBJ2-3; 7 nucleotides align to TRBD2. The V segment lost 5 bases and the J segment 2 bases; nucleotides outside the gene matches: 7. Germline V gene data show CDR1 as SQVTM and CDR2 as ANQGSEA. CDR3 length: 14 residues. CDR3 bases: TGCAGCGTTCGCCCGGGGGGTATCACAGATACGCAGTATTTT. Protein product: CSVRPGGITDTQYF.

The table lists this clone with a count of one. The chain links TRBV9 to TRBJ2-1; D gene uncertain. The CDR3 is 15 amino acids. Trimming removed 0 bases from V and 1 base from J, with 8 bases in between. The germline CDR1 and CDR2 sequences are SGDLS and YYNGEE. In DNA, the CDR3 is TGTGCCAGCAGCGTAGAAGGCCGGTCCTACAATGAGCAGTTCTTC. This codes for CASSVEGRSYNEQFF.

In its sample, this clone was seen a few times. The chain carries TRBV9 and TRBJ2-3; 10 bases fit TRBD1. The CDR3 is made up of 15 amino acids. The J segment lost 11 bases and the V segment lost 3 bases, leaving 12 bases of the junction unmatched. CDR1 is SGDLS and CDR2 is YYNGEE in the germline V gene. CDR3 residues: CASSARDRGSAEQYF. CDR3 DNA: TGTGCCAGCAGCGCCCGGGACAGGGGCTCTGCTGAGCAGTATTTT.

V is TRBV29-1 and J is TRBJ1-1, with D uncertain. V lost 0 bases and J 4 bases, leaving 9 bases between the germline ends. Looked up from germline, CDR1 is SQVTM and CDR2 is ANQGSEA. The CDR3 covers 13 residues. The CDR3 sequence: CSVEDRVFTEAFF. CDR3 DNA sequence: TGCAGCGTTGAAGACCGGGTGTTCACTGAAGCTTTCTTT.

The J gene is TRBJ2-1, the V gene TRBV7-7; D not certain. The CDR3 has 14 amino acids. Germline CDR1 and CDR2: SSHAT and FNYEAQ (reference sequence). Trimming stripped 1 base from V and 5 bases from J, with 9 bases between. DNA of the CDR3: TGTGCCAGCAGCTTAGGGGCAGCCAACAATGAGCAGTTCTTC. This translates into CASSLGAANNEQFF.

The rearrangement links TRBV5-5 to TRBJ2-3; tentatively, D is TRBD2 (6 bases). This CDR3 is 14 amino acids long. Trimming removed 1 base at V and 5 bases at J, with 11 bases between. Per germline, CDR1 SGHKS and CDR2 YYEKEE (reference sequence). The CDR3 DNA follows: TGTGCCAGCAGCTTGTGGAGGGACGGAGATACGCAGTATTTT. It is translated as CASSLWRDGDTQYF.